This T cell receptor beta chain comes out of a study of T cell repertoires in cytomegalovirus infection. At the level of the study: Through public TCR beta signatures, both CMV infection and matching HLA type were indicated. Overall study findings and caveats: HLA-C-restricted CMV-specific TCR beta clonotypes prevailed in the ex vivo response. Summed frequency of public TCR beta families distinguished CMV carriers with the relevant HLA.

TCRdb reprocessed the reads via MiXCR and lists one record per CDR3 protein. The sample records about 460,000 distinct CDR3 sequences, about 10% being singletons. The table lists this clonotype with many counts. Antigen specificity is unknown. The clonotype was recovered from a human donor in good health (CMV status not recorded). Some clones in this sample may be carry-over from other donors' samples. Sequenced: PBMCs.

CDR3 DNA sequence: TGTGCCAGCAGTTTCCTTGCCAGCGGGAGCTCAGATACGCAGTATTTT. It encodes CASSFLASGSSDTQYF. The chain employs TRBV28 and TRBJ2-3; TRBD2 matches 8 bases. Trimming at V came to 3 bases and at J to 4 bases, leaving 9 bases not matched to a gene. Looked up from germline, CDR1 is MDHEN and CDR2 is SYDVKM. This CDR3 has 16 amino acids.